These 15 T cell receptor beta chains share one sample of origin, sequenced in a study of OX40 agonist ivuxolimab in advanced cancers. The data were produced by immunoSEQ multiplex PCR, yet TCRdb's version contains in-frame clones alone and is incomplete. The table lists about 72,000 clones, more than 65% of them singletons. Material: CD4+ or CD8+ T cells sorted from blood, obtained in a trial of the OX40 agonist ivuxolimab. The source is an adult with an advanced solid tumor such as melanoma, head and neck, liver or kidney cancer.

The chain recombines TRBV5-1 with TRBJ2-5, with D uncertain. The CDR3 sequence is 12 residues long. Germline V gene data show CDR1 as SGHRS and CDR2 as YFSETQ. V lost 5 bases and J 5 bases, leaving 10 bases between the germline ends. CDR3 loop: CASREPSETQYF. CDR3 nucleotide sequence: TGCGCCAGCAGAGAACCCTCCGAGACCCAGTACTTC.

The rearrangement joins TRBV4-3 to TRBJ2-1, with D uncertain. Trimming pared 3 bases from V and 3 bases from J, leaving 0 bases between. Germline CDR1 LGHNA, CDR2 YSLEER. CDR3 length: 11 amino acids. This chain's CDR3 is CASSHYNEQFF. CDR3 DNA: TGCGCCAGCAGCCACTACAATGAGCAGTTCTTC.

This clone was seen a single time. Written as DNA, the CDR3 is TGTGCCAGCAGCCAAGATAATAGGGACTCCTACGAGCAGTACTTC. Amino acids: CASSQDNRDSYEQYF. The V call is TRBV4-2, the J call TRBJ2-7; D unclear. Looked up from germline, CDR1 is LGHNA and CDR2 is YNFKEQ. Trimming removed 0 bases at V and 0 bases at J, with 9 bases between. There are 15 residues in the CDR3.

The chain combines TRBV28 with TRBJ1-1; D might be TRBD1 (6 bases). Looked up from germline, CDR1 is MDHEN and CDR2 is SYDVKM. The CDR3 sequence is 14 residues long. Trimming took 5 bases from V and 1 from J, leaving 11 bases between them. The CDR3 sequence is CASSRPDRNTEAFF. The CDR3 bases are TGTGCCAGCAGTAGACCGGACAGGAACACTGAAGCTTTCTTT.

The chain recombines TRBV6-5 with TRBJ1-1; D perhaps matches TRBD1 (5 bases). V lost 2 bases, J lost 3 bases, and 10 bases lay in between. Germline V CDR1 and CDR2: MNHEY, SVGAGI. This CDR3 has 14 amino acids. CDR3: CASSYGQGYTEAFF. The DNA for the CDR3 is TGTGCCAGCAGTTACGGGCAGGGATACACTGAAGCTTTCTTT.

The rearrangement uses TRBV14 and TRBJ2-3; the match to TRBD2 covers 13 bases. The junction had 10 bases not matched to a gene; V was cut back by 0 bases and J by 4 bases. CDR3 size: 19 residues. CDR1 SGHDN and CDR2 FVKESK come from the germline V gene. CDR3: CASSQEGLAGVFYPDTQYF. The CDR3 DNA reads TGTGCCAGCAGCCAAGAAGGACTAGCGGGGGTCTTCTACCCAGATACGCAGTATTTT.

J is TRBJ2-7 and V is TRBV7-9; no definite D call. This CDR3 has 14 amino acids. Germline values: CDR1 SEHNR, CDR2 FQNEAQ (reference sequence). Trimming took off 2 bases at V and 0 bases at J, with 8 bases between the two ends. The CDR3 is CASSLISGSYEQYF. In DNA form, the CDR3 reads TGTGCCAGCAGCTTAATCAGTGGCTCCTACGAGCAGTACTTC. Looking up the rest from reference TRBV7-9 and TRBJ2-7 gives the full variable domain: DTGVSQNPRHKITKRGQNVTFRCDPISEHNRLYWYRQTLGQGPEFLTYFQNEAQLEKSRLLSDRFSAERPKGSFSTLEIQRTEQGDSAMYLCASSLISGSYEQYFGPGTRLTVT.

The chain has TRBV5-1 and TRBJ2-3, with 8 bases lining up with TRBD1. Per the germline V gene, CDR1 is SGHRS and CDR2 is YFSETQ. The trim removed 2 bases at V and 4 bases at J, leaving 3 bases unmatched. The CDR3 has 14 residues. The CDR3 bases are TGCGCCAGCAGCTTACAGGGGGGTCCAGATACGCAGTATTTT. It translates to CASSLQGGPDTQYF.

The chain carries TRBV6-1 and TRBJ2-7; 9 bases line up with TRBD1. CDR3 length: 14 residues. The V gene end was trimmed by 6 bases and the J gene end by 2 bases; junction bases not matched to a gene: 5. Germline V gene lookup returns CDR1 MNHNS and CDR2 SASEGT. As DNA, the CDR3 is TGTGCCAGCAGGGCCGGGACAGGGACCTACGAGCAGTACTTC. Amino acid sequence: CASRAGTGTYEQYF.

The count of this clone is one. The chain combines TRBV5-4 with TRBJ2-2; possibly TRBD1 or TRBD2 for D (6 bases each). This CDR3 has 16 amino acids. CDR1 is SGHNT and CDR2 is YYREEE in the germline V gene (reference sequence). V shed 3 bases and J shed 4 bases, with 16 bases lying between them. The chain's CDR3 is CASSWAVGGTTGELFF. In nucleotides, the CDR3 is TGTGCCAGCAGCTGGGCTGTAGGGGGGACCACCGGGGAGCTGTTTTTT.

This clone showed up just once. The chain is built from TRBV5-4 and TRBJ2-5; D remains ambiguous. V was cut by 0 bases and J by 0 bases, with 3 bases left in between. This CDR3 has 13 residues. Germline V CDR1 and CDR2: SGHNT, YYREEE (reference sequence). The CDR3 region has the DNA TGTGCCAGCAGCTTGGAATACCAAGAGACCCAGTACTTC. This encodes CASSLEYQETQYF.

CDR3 residues: CASSKGVKETQYF. For the CDR3, the DNA is TGTGCCAGCAGTAAAGGGGTAAAAGAGACCCAGTACTTC. The chain carries TRBV25-1 and TRBJ2-5; D is possibly TRBD1 (5 bases). V lost 5 bases and J lost 3, with 10 bases in between. The CDR3 extends over 13 amino acids. CDR1 is MGHDK, CDR2 SYGVNS, per germline.

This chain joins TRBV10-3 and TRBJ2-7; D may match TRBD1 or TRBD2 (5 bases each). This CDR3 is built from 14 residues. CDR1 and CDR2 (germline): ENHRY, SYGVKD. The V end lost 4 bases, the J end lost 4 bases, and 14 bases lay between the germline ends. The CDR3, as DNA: TGTGCCATCAGTGGAGACCCCAGGGAGTACGAGCAGTACTTC. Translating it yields CAISGDPREYEQYF.

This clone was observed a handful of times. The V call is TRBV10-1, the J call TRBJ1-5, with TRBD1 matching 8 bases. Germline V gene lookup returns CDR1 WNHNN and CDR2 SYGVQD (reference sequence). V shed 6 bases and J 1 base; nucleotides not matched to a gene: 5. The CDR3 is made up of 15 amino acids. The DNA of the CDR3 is TGCGCCAGCAGATGGACAGGGTGGAGCAATCAGCCCCAGCATTTT. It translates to CASRWTGWSNQPQHF.

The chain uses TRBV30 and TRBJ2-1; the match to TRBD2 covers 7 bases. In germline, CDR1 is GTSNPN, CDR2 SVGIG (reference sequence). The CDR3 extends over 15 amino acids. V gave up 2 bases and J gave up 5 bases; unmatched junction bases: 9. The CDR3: CAWSTKGAGNNEQFF. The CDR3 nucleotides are TGTGCCTGGAGTACAAAGGGAGCGGGAAACAATGAGCAGTTCTTC.